The TCR beta chain under discussion was sequenced for a study of blood T cells in healthy people across ages. Study-level results: Per million T cells, TCR beta diversity dropped about linearly as age rose.

Alongside a J-beta primer mix, a sample-barcoded 5' primer served in a second PCR lasting about 7 to 11 cycles. TCRdb independently ran MiXCR on the 5' RACE reads; one entry per CDR3 protein. The repertoire holds around 500,000 distinct CDR3 sequences, with about 28% as singletons. This clonotype was recorded a few times. Its antigen remains unidentified. The same specimen was also included in a second study, on T cells of mothers and their children. That study reports: The effect of thymic selection on TCR recombination output is similar between related and unrelated pairs.

The sequencing sample was made of blood. This clonotype was obtained from a boy aged 2 to 10 in good health.

CDR3 residues: CASSQDSLRDWTYNEQFF. DNA for the CDR3: TGCGCCAGCAGCCAAGATAGTCTTAGGGACTGGACCTACAATGAGCAGTTCTTC. The rearrangement links TRBV4-3 to TRBJ2-5, with D possibly matching TRBD2 (6 bases). The tail of the sequence fits TRBJ2-1 better, so the J call may be wrong. The CDR3 consists of 18 residues. Per the germline V gene, CDR1 is LGHNA and CDR2 is YSLEER.